This is a list of T cell receptor beta chains from one sample in a study of T cell responses to AZD1222 COVID-19 vaccine. Here immunoSEQ multiplex PCR was the method, and the copy in TCRdb shows in-frame clones only, minus some. Of about 150,000 clones listed, 80% to 95% were seen once; the top ten hold roughly 7%. The sequencing here drew on peripheral blood, taken 28 days after the second AZD1222 dose. Receptors were obtained from an adult who received the AZD1222 COVID-19 vaccine. CDR3s include the opening cysteine and the closing phenylalanine or tryptophan. Fields, in order: CDR3 protein, CDR3 DNA, D gene, CDR3 length, V gene, J gene, clone size. D genes are given only for firm matches. Only part of the rows carry a size: once, few, many, or a class if the clone is expanded.

CDR3: CASSSVRGRSTEAFF
DNA: TGTGCCAGCAGCTCTGTACGGGGGAGGAGCACTGAAGCTTTCTTT
D: NA
length: 15
V: TRBV9
J: TRBJ1-1
size: NA

CDR3: CASSETGSNEKLFF
DNA: TGTGCCAGCAGCGAGACAGGGTCTAATGAAAAACTGTTTTTT
D: TRBD1
length: 14
V: TRBV9
J: TRBJ1-4
size: NA

CDR3: CATRGATRPNSPLHF
DNA: TGTGCCACCCGCGGGGCCACACGTCCAAATTCACCCCTCCACTTT
D: NA
length: 15
V: TRBV6-5
J: TRBJ1-6
size: NA

CDR3: CASSLLQANTGELFF
DNA: TGTGCCAGCAGTTTACTACAGGCGAACACCGGGGAGCTGTTTTTT
D: NA
length: 15
V: TRBV28
J: TRBJ2-2
size: NA

CDR3: CASSQDFRVVLHQPQHF
DNA: TGCGCCAGCAGCCAAGATTTCCGGGTCGTACTTCATCAGCCCCAGCATTTT
D: NA
length: 17
V: TRBV4-1
J: TRBJ1-5
size: NA

CDR3: CASSPPVGLQGNSPLHF
DNA: TGTGCCAGCTCACCACCGGTGGGCCTACAGGGCAATTCACCCCTCCACTTT
D: NA
length: 17
V: TRBV18
J: TRBJ1-6
size: NA

CDR3: CASSPDRNYGYTF
DNA: TGTGCCAGTAGTCCGGACAGGAACTATGGCTACACCTTC
D: TRBD1
length: 13
V: TRBV19
J: TRBJ1-2
size: NA

CDR3: CASSQEAGGPGTDTQYF
DNA: TGTGCCAGCAGCCAAGAAGCGGGGGGGCCCGGCACAGATACGCAGTATTTT
D: TRBD2
length: 17
V: TRBV4-2
J: TRBJ2-3
size: NA

CDR3: CASSPPSGTNTGELFF
DNA: TGTGCCAGCTCACCACCCTCGGGGACGAACACCGGGGAGCTGTTTTTT
D: NA
length: 16
V: TRBV18
J: TRBJ2-2
size: NA

CDR3: CASSPPIGNTIYF
DNA: TGTGCCAGCAGCCCCCCAATTGGAAACACCATATATTTT
D: NA
length: 13
V: TRBV7-9
J: TRBJ1-3
size: NA

CDR3: CASSWEDTLNSPLHF
DNA: TGTGCCAGCAGCTGGGAAGACACCCTCAATTCACCCCTCCACTTT
D: NA
length: 15
V: TRBV7-8
J: TRBJ1-6
size: NA

CDR3: CASSLSGAPYEQYF
DNA: TGTGCCAGCAGTTTGTCAGGGGCCCCCTACGAGCAGTACTTC
D: NA
length: 14
V: TRBV28
J: TRBJ2-7
size: NA

CDR3: CASSEGQGGSPLHF
DNA: TGTGCCAGCAGCGAGGGACAGGGGGGGTCACCCCTCCACTTT
D: TRBD1
length: 14
V: TRBV9
J: TRBJ1-6
size: NA

CDR3: CASSWTKGQETQYF
DNA: TGTGCCAGCAGCTGGACTAAAGGGCAAGAGACCCAGTACTTC
D: NA
length: 14
V: TRBV7-2
J: TRBJ2-5
size: NA

CDR3: CSAKQYQVQYF
DNA: TGCAGTGCGAAACAATATCAGGTTCAGTACTTC
D: NA
length: 11
V: TRBV20-1
J: TRBJ2-4
size: NA

CDR3: CSVVSVYGYGYTF
DNA: TGCAGCGTTGTTTCTGTTTATGGCTATGGCTACACCTTC
D: NA
length: 13
V: TRBV29-1
J: TRBJ1-2
size: NA

CDR3: CASSITGTSNQIQYF
DNA: TGTGCCAGCAGTATAACCGGGACTAGTAATCAGATTCAGTACTTC
D: TRBD2
length: 15
V: TRBV6-5
J: TRBJ2-4
size: NA

CDR3: CASRPPGPNTEAFF
DNA: TGTGCCAGCAGGCCACCGGGGCCGAACACTGAAGCTTTCTTT
D: NA
length: 14
V: TRBV3-1/TRBV3-2
J: TRBJ1-1
size: NA

CDR3: CASSSYRGVSTDTQYF
DNA: TGTGCCAGCAGCTCCTATCGGGGAGTAAGCACAGATACGCAGTATTTT
D: NA
length: 16
V: TRBV7-8
J: TRBJ2-3
size: NA

CDR3: CASSLAVDRQGAGSPLHF
DNA: TGCGCCAGCAGCTTGGCCGTAGATAGACAGGGGGCTGGGTCACCCCTCCACTTT
D: TRBD1
length: 18
V: TRBV5-1
J: TRBJ1-6
size: NA

CDR3: CSVSSESLNEQFF
DNA: TGCAGCGTTAGTAGTGAGTCCTTAAATGAGCAGTTCTTC
D: NA
length: 13
V: TRBV29-1
J: TRBJ2-1
size: NA

CDR3: CASSQQGAEGRKLFF
DNA: TGTGCCAGCAGCCAACAGGGGGCCGAGGGGAGAAAACTGTTTTTT
D: TRBD1
length: 15
V: TRBV11-2
J: TRBJ1-4
size: NA

CDR3: CASSDSFGAPYEQYF
DNA: TGTGCCAGCAGTGATTCCTTTGGGGCTCCCTACGAGCAGTACTTC
D: NA
length: 15
V: TRBV2
J: TRBJ2-7
size: NA

CDR3: CASSLGYSGTGAPRAYEQYF
DNA: TGTGCCAGCAGCTTAGGTTATAGTGGGACAGGAGCTCCTAGAGCCTACGAGCAGTACTTC
D: TRBD1
length: 20
V: TRBV7-6
J: TRBJ2-7
size: NA

CDR3: CASSGPGQGSTEQYF
DNA: TGTGCCAGCAGCGGGCCGGGACAGGGTTCTACAGAGCAGTACTTC
D: TRBD1
length: 15
V: TRBV7-2
J: TRBJ2-7
size: NA

CDR3: CASSLPGLNNSPLHF
DNA: TGCGCCAGCAGCCTGCCGGGACTGAATAATTCACCCCTCCACTTT
D: NA
length: 15
V: TRBV5-1
J: TRBJ1-6
size: NA

CDR3: CASSRALDGTGSLGYTF
DNA: TGTGCCAGCAGCCGTGCGCTGGACGGGACAGGGAGTCTAGGCTACACCTTC
D: TRBD1
length: 17
V: TRBV9
J: TRBJ1-2
size: NA

CDR3: CASSQGLTAGNYGYTF
DNA: TGCGCCAGCAGCCAGGGGCTTACCGCAGGGAACTATGGCTACACCTTC
D: NA
length: 16
V: TRBV4-3
J: TRBJ1-2
size: once

CDR3: CASSVDWTGGYTF
DNA: TGTGCCAGCAGCGTAGACTGGACAGGTGGCTACACCTTC
D: TRBD1
length: 13
V: TRBV9
J: TRBJ1-2
size: NA

CDR3: CASSFPTGGTEAFF
DNA: TGTGCCAGCAGCTTCCCGACAGGGGGAACTGAAGCTTTCTTT
D: TRBD1
length: 14
V: TRBV5-6
J: TRBJ1-1
size: NA

CDR3: CASSLVDFGTALYEQYF
DNA: TGTGCCAGCAGCTTGGTGGATTTCGGGACAGCCCTCTACGAGCAGTACTTC
D: TRBD1
length: 17
V: TRBV5-5
J: TRBJ2-7
size: NA

CDR3: CASSEMGRGISYNEQFF
DNA: TGTGCCAGCAGTGAAATGGGTCGGGGGATCTCCTACAATGAGCAGTTCTTC
D: NA
length: 17
V: TRBV28
J: TRBJ2-1
size: NA

CDR3: CASCIGGNSPLHF
DNA: TGTGCCAGCTGCATTGGCGGTAATTCACCCCTCCACTTT
D: NA
length: 13
V: TRBV19
J: TRBJ1-6
size: NA

CDR3: CASSVVPRGSPLHF
DNA: TGTGCCAGCAGTGTGGTGCCCCGGGGTTCACCCCTCCACTTT
D: NA
length: 14
V: TRBV2
J: TRBJ1-6
size: NA

CDR3: CASSIQPHPNYGYTF
DNA: TGTGCCAGCAGCATCCAGCCGCATCCTAACTATGGCTACACCTTC
D: NA
length: 15
V: TRBV5-5
J: TRBJ1-2
size: NA

CDR3: CATSIEVGNTIYF
DNA: TGTGCCACCAGTATCGAGGTTGGAAACACCATATATTTT
D: NA
length: 13
V: TRBV15
J: TRBJ1-3
size: NA

CDR3: CAISDDRVYVGYTF
DNA: TGTGCCATCAGTGACGACAGGGTCTATGTGGGCTACACCTTC
D: TRBD1
length: 14
V: TRBV10-3
J: TRBJ1-2
size: NA

CDR3: CASRSTGLSYEQYF
DNA: TGTGCCAGCAGATCCACCGGATTGTCCTACGAGCAGTACTTC
D: NA
length: 14
V: TRBV6-5
J: TRBJ2-7
size: few

CDR3: CASSQVAGGPGEQFF
DNA: TGTGCCAGCAGCCAAGTTGCGGGGGGGCCAGGTGAGCAGTTCTTC
D: TRBD2
length: 15
V: TRBV4-2
J: TRBJ2-1
size: once

CDR3: CASRPGTQPSYEQYF
DNA: TGTGCCAGTAGACCAGGGACACAACCCTCCTACGAGCAGTACTTC
D: NA
length: 15
V: TRBV19
J: TRBJ2-7
size: NA

CDR3: CASTLLVGNQPQHF
DNA: TGTGCCAGCACCCTACTGGTTGGCAATCAGCCCCAGCATTTT
D: NA
length: 14
V: TRBV7-8
J: TRBJ1-5
size: NA

CDR3: CASSARQGGSNTEAFF
DNA: TGTGCCAGCAGTGCGAGACAGGGCGGGTCGAACACTGAAGCTTTCTTT
D: TRBD1
length: 16
V: TRBV2
J: TRBJ1-1
size: NA

CDR3: CASSLGPITEAFF
DNA: TGCGCCAGCAGCTTGGGGCCTATCACTGAAGCTTTCTTT
D: NA
length: 13
V: TRBV5-1
J: TRBJ1-1
size: NA

CDR3: CASSQEARVAKNIQYF
DNA: TGTGCCAGCAGCCAGGAAGCCAGGGTAGCCAAAAACATTCAGTACTTC
D: NA
length: 16
V: TRBV3-1/TRBV3-2
J: TRBJ2-4
size: NA

CDR3: CASSRAAGTYEQYF
DNA: TGTGCCAGCTCACGGGCGGCAGGGACCTACGAGCAGTACTTC
D: NA
length: 14
V: TRBV18
J: TRBJ2-7
size: once

CDR3: CASTQEGQGYTEAFF
DNA: TGTGCCAGTACCCAGGAGGGACAGGGGTACACTGAAGCTTTCTTT
D: TRBD1
length: 15
V: TRBV19
J: TRBJ1-1
size: once

CDR3: CASSPRTGRAFF
DNA: TGTGCCAGCTCACCCCGGACAGGAAGGGCCTTCTTT
D: TRBD1
length: 12
V: TRBV18
J: TRBJ1-1
size: NA

CDR3: CASSWEGGSYEQYF
DNA: TGCGCCAGCAGCTGGGAAGGGGGAAGCTACGAGCAGTACTTC
D: NA
length: 14
V: TRBV5-1
J: TRBJ2-7
size: NA